The clone carrying this T cell receptor (beta chain) was counted a single time. Its antigen remains unidentified. The data originate from a study of cytomegalovirus exposure and HLA in healthy donors. Study conclusions and caveats: The authors later found HLA-associated TCR beta chains more clonally expanded than equally common others.

The germline V gene has CDR1 PRHDT and CDR2 FYEKMQ (reference sequence). The CDR3 extends over 16 amino acids. Trimming removed 7 bases at V and 5 bases at J, with 20 bases between. Primers for the PCR totalled 60 Vbeta and 13 Jbeta. Libraries were prepared by immunoSEQ multiplex PCR; TCRdb keeps only in-frame clonotypes and omits some of them. This repertoire shows some 200,000 clones, 80% found once; its top ten account for about 6%. Donors were ostensibly healthy at sampling, although undocumented immune exposures were probable. The receptor comes from a man aged 40-55 years in good health and CMV-seropositive. The sequenced material came from PBMCs. V gene TRBV13 combines with J gene TRBJ1-4; tentative D call: TRBD1 (5 bases). CDR3 in amino acids: CASNRAGRVSNEKLFF. In nucleotides, the CDR3 is TGTGCCAGCAACCGGGCAGGGCGTGTTTCAAATGAAAAACTGTTTTTT.